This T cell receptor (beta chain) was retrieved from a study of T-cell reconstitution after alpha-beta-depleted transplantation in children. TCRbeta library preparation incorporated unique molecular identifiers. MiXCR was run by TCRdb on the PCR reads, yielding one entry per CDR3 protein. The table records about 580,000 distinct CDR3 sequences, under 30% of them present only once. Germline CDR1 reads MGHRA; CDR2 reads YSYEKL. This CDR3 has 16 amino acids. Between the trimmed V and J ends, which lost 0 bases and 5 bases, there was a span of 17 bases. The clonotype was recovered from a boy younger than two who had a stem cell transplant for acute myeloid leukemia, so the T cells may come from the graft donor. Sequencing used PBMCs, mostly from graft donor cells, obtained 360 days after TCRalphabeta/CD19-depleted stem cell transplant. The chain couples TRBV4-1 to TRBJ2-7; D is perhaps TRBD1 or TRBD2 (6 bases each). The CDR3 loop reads CASSQDPGAGVHEQYV. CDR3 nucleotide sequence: TGCGCCAGCAGCCAAGATCCGGGGGCAGGGGTACACGAGCAGTACGTC.